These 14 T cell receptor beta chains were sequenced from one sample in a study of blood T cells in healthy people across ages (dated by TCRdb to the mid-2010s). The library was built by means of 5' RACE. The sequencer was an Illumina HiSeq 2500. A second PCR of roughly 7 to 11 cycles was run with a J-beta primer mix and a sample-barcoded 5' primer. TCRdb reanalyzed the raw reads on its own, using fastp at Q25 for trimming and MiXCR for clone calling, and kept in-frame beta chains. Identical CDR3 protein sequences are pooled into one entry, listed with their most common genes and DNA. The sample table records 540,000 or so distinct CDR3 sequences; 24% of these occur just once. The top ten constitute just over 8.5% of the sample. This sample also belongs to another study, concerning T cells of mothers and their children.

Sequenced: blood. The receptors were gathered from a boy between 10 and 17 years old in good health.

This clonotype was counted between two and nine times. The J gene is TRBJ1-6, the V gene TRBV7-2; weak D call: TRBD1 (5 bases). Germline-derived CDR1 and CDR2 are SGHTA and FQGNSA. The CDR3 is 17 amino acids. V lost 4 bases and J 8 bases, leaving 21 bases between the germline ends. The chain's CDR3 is CASSSEREKRGHSPLHF. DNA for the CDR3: TGTGCCAGCAGCTCGGAGAGGGAGAAGAGGGGTCATTCACCCCTCCACTTT.

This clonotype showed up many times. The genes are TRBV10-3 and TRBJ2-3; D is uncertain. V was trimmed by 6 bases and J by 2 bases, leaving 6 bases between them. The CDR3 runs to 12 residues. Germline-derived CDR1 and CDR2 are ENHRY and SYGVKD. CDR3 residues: CAISGHTDTQYF. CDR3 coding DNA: TGTGCCATCAGCGGGCACACAGATACGCAGTATTTT.

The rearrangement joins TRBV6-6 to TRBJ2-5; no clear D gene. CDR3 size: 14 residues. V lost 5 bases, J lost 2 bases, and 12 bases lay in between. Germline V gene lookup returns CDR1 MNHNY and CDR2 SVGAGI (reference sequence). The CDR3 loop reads CASSRRGSQETQYF. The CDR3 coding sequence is TGTGCCAGCAGTCGGAGAGGCTCTCAAGAGACCCAGTACTTC.

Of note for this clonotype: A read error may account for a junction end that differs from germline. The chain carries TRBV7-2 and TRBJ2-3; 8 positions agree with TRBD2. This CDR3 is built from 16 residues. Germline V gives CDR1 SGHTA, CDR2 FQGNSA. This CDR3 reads CASSLGGLGSTDTKYF. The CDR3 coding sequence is TGTGCCAGCAGCTTAGGGGGACTAGGAAGCACAGATACGAAGTATTTT.

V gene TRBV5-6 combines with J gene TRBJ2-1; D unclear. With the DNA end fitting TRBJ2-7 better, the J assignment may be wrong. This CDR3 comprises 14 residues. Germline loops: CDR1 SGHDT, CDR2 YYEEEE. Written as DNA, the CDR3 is TGTGCCAGCAGCCCGTGGTTTGGGGTTAACGAGCAGTACTTC. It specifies CASSPWFGVNEQYF.

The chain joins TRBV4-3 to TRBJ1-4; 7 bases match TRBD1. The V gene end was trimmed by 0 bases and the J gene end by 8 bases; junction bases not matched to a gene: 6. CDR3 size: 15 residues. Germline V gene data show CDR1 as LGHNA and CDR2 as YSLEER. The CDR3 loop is CASSQDPGQSEKLFF. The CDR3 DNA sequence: TGCGCCAGCAGCCAAGATCCGGGACAGAGCGAAAAACTGTTTTTT.

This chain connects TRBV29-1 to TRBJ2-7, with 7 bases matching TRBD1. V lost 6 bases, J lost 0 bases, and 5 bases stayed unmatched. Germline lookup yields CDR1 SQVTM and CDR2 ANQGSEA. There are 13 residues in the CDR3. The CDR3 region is CSVYRGSSYEQYF. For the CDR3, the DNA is TGCAGCGTCTACAGGGGAAGCTCCTACGAGCAGTACTTC.

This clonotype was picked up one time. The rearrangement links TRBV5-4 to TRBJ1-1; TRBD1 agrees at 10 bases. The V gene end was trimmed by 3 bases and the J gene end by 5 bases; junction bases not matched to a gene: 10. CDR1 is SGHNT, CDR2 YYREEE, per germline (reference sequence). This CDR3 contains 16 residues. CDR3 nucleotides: TGTGCCAGCAGCTCATCCGGGACAGGGGCTTATACTGAAGCTTTCTTT. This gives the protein CASSSSGTGAYTEAFF.

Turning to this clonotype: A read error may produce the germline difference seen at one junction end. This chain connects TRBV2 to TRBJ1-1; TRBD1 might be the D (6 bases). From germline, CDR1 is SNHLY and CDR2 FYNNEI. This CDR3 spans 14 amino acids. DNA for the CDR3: TGTGCCCTATTGGGGGGCTCCATGAACACTGAAGCCTTCTTT. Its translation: CALLGGSMNTEAFF.

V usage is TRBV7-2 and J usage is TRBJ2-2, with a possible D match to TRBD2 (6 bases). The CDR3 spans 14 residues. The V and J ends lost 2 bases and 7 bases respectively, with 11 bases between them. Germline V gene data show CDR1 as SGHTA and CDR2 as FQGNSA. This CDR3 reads CASSLRGSDGELFF. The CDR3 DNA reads TGTGCCAGCAGCTTACGGGGGAGCGACGGGGAGCTGTTTTTT. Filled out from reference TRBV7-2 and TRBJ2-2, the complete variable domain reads GAGVSQSPSNKVTEKGKDVELRCDPISGHTALYWYRQSLGQGLEFLIYFQGNSAPDKSGLPSDRFSAERTGGSVSTLTIQRTQQEDSAVYLCASSLRGSDGELFFGEGSRLTVL.

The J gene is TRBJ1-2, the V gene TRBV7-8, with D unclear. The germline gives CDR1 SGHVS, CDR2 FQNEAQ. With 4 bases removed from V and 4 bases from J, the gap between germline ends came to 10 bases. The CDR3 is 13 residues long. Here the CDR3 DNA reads TGTGCCAGCAGCTCGGACCATCCCTATGGCTACACCTTC. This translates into CASSSDHPYGYTF. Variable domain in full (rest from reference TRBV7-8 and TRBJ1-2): GAGVSQSPRYKVAKRGQDVALRCDPISGHVSLFWYQQALGQGPEFLTYFQNEAQLDKSGLPSDRFFAERPEGSVSTLKIQRTQQEDSAVYLCASSSDHPYGYTFGSGTRLTVV.

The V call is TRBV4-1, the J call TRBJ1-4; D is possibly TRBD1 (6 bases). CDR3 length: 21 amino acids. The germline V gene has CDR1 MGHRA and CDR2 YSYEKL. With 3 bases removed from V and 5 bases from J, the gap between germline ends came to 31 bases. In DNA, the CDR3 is TGCGCCAGCAGCCAGATCCGGGACGGGGGAAACGGGCACAGGGCAAATGAAAAACTGTTTTTT. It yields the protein CASSQIRDGGNGHRANEKLFF.

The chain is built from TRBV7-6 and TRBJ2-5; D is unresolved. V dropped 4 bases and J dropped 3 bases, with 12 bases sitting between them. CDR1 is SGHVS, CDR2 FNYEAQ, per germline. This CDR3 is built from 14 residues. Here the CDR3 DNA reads TGTGCCAGCAGCTCTTCGAGAGGCAAAGAGACCCAGTACTTC. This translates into CASSSSRGKETQYF.

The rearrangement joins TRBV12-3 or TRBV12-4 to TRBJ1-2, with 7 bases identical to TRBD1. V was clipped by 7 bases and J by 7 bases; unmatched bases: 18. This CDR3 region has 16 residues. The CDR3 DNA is TGTGCCAGCAATCCAGGCCGGGACAGTCTTGAGGGTGGCTACACCTTC. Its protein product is CASNPGRDSLEGGYTF.